A selection of T cell receptor beta chains follows, all from one sample in a study of blood T cell repertoires in COVID-19. TCRdb's copy holds only in-frame clones and misses some; the assay was immunoSEQ multiplex PCR. The sample includes about 360,000 clones, approximately 86% seen only once; the top ten take roughly 1.9%. Sequences were obtained from PBMCs or T cells enriched from blood (not recorded which). These receptors were obtained from a middle-aged woman with acute COVID-19. CDR3s include the opening cysteine and the closing phenylalanine or tryptophan. A D gene is named only where the DNA matches it firmly. A clone size is listed for some rows: how often the clone was seen (once, few, many), or a class if it is expanded.

>TRBJ1-1|TRBV10-3|NA|NA
TGTGCCATCAGACCGAGAGAGGCGAACACTGAAGCTTTCTTT
CAIRPREANTEAFF
>TRBJ1-1|TRBV7-8|NA|NA
TGTGCCAGCAGCTTAGAAGGGGCAGGTGTTAACACTGAAGCTTTCTTT
CASSLEGAGVNTEAFF
>TRBJ1-1|TRBV12-5|NA|TRBD1
TGTGCTAGTGGTTCCGGACAGGGTTTTAACACTGAAGCTTTCTTT
CASGSGQGFNTEAFF
>TRBJ2-5|TRBV5-1|NA|NA
TGCGCCAGCAGCTTGGGGCTCCAAGAGACCCAGTACTTC
CASSLGLQETQYF
>TRBJ2-2|TRBV5-5|once|TRBD2
TGTGCCAGCAGCCCGAGCGGGGCGGGGAATTCCGGGGAGCTGTTTTTT
CASSPSGAGNSGELFF
>TRBJ2-1|TRBV27|NA|NA
TGTGCCAGCAGTTTATTGGCTCGGGGATATGAGCAGTTCTTC
CASSLLARGYEQFF
>TRBJ1-2|TRBV29-1|NA|NA
TGCAGCGTTGAAGCGGGGGATAACTATGGCTACACCTTC
CSVEAGDNYGYTF
>TRBJ1-2|TRBV27|NA|NA
TGTGCCAGCAGCCCGGCCGGGAGCTCGAGCTACACCTTC
CASSPAGSSSYTF
>TRBJ2-7|TRBV9|NA|TRBD1
TGTGCCAGCAGCCTGGGACAGGGGATGTTCGAGCAGTACTTC
CASSLGQGMFEQYF
>TRBJ2-2|TRBV5-1|NA|NA
TGCGCCAGCAGCTTGGACGGCGCAGGAAACACCGGGGAGCTGTTTTTT
CASSLDGAGNTGELFF
>TRBJ1-6|TRBV4-1|few|NA
TGCGCCAGCAGCCAAGATCCAGGTTCACCCCTCCACTTT
CASSQDPGSPLHF
>TRBJ2-2|TRBV15|NA|NA
TGTGCCACCAGCAGAGAAGCCTGGGCCACCGGGGAGCTGTTTTTT
CATSREAWATGELFF
>TRBJ2-7|TRBV10-3|NA|TRBD1
TGTGCCATCAGGGCCGACAGGGGCCCCTACGAGCAGTACTTC
CAIRADRGPYEQYF
>TRBJ1-2|TRBV15|NA|NA
TGTGCCACCAGCAGAGAAGGGGATGGCTACACCTTC
CATSREGDGYTF
>TRBJ2-5|TRBV7-2|NA|TRBD2
TGTGCCAGCAGCTTACAGACTAGCGGGGGGGCCCGGGAGACCCAGTACTTC
CASSLQTSGGARETQYF
>TRBJ1-2|TRBV2|NA|NA
TGTGCCAGCAATGACGGGGGATATGGCTACACCTTC
CASNDGGYGYTF
>TRBJ2-5|TRBV5-1|NA|TRBD1
TGCGCCAGCGGAACAGGGGTGGGCGAGACCCAGTACTTC
CASGTGVGETQYF
>TRBJ1-3|TRBV9|NA|TRBD1
TGTGCCAGCAGCGTAAAGGACAGGAGCGCCTCTGGAAACACCATATATTTT
CASSVKDRSASGNTIYF
>TRBJ2-7|TRBV5-1|NA|TRBD2
TGCGCCAGCAGCTTTTGGGGGAGGGACGAGCAGTACTTC
CASSFWGRDEQYF
>TRBJ1-2|TRBV10-3|NA|NA
TGTGCCTCCAGAGAGGCCCTCTATGGCTACACCTTC
CASREALYGYTF
>TRBJ1-5|TRBV30|NA|NA
TGTGCCTGGAGCCTGGGGGGAGATCAGCCCCAGCATTTT
CAWSLGGDQPQHF
>TRBJ2-3|TRBV4-1|NA|TRBD1
TGCGCCAGCAGCCAAGGAACCCAAGGGGGCGCAACAGATACGCAGTATTTT
CASSQGTQGGATDTQYF
>TRBJ1-1|TRBV6-2/TRBV6-3|NA|NA
TGTGCCAGCAGTTGGAGGACAGTAGTTGGTCTAACTGAAGCTTTCTTT
CASSWRTVVGLTEAFF
>TRBJ2-3|TRBV19|NA|NA
TGTGCCAGTAGTTTCGGGGGAAGGGGCACAGATACGCAGTATTTT
CASSFGGRGTDTQYF
>TRBJ2-2|TRBV7-7|NA|TRBD1
TGTGCCAGCAGCCTGGGACAGGGGGGTACCGGGGAGCTGTTTTTT
CASSLGQGGTGELFF
>TRBJ1-3|TRBV2|NA|TRBD1
TGTGCCAGCAGTCGGGACAGGGTCTACGGAAACACCATATATTTT
CASSRDRVYGNTIYF
>TRBJ2-7|TRBV18|once|NA
TGTGCCAGCTCAACAGGATTTTACGAGCAGTACTTC
CASSTGFYEQYF
>TRBJ2-7|TRBV2|NA|NA
TGTGCCAGCAGTGAACTCGGCAGGGCCTACGAGCAGTACTTC
CASSELGRAYEQYF
>TRBJ1-2|TRBV2|once|NA
TGTGCCAGCAGTGAAGACCTCGGGGATGGCTACACCTTC
CASSEDLGDGYTF
>TRBJ1-6|TRBV21-1|many|NA
TGTGCCAGCAGCCTCACCGACAGGGGGCTTTCACCCCTCCACTTT
CASSLTDRGLSPLHF
>TRBJ1-1|TRBV27|NA|NA
TGTGCCAGCAGTTTGGGGACAAAACCGAACACTGAAGCTTTCTTT
CASSLGTKPNTEAFF
>TRBJ1-2|TRBV6-5|once|NA
TGTGCCAGCAGTTACCTGACAGGCTATGGCTACACCTTC
CASSYLTGYGYTF
>TRBJ1-6|TRBV3-1/TRBV3-2|NA|NA
TGTGCCAGCAGCCCCCTATCGGAGGAGAAATATAATTCACCCCTCCACTTT
CASSPLSEEKYNSPLHF
>TRBJ1-2|TRBV7-9|NA|NA
TGTGCCAGCAGCTTAGATCCAGGGGTCTATGGCTACACCTTC
CASSLDPGVYGYTF
>TRBJ1-2|TRBV2|NA|NA
TGTGCCAGCAGCTTAGGGGTGGGCGATAACTATGGCTACACCTTC
CASSLGVGDNYGYTF
>TRBJ2-7|TRBV5-4|once|TRBD2
TGTGCCAGCAGCTTGGCTCGGGGAGGGTTGTCCTACGAGCAGTACTTC
CASSLARGGLSYEQYF
>TRBJ2-4|TRBV2|NA|NA
TGTGCCAGCAGTGACTTTACTGCCAAAAACATTCAGTACTTC
CASSDFTAKNIQYF
>TRBJ1-4|TRBV30|NA|NA
TGTGCCTGGAGTCCTGAACAGGGCCTAGGAGAAAAACTGTTTTTT
CAWSPEQGLGEKLFF
>TRBJ1-1|TRBV27|NA|NA
TGTGCCAGCAGGATACAGGGTCCGGGGACTGAAGCTTTCTTT
CASRIQGPGTEAFF
>TRBJ1-6|TRBV6-5|NA|NA
NA
CASSSSYRGNSPLHF
>TRBJ2-3|TRBV7-9|NA|TRBD2
TGTGCCAGCAGATCTAGCGGGGGACGCACAGATACGCAGTATTTT
CASRSSGGRTDTQYF
>TRBJ2-5|TRBV12-5|NA|NA
TGTGCTAGTGGGGGACCGGACAGTTTGGAGACCCAGTACTTC
CASGGPDSLETQYF
>TRBJ1-3|TRBV7-9|few|NA
TGTGCCAGCACTCAGGGCTGGGGAAACACCATATATTTT
CASTQGWGNTIYF
>TRBJ1-1|TRBV5-1|NA|NA
TGCGCCAGCGCACAGCAACCAGGAAAGAACACTGAAGCTTTCTTT
CASAQQPGKNTEAFF